At least ten counts were recorded for the clone carrying this TCR beta chain. Antigen: not known. CD8 T cells were positively selected from what remained after CD4 positive selection. This sample is drawn from a study of naive and memory T cell subsets. Whole-study findings and limits: A few larger clonotypes appeared in naive repertoires, especially CD8, possibly memory cells re-expressing CD45RA. Between naive and memory subsets, TCR abundance power law exponents differed.

V lost 4 bases and J lost 7; bases outside the gene matches: 4. The CDR3 has 14 residues. An equimolar mix of two oligonucleotides served as the beta constant-region primer for TRBC1 and TRBC2. Ligated cDNA was amplified by four rounds of PCR with nested alpha and beta constant-region primers and SP2. TCRdb recomputed calls from the UMI-ligation and nested PCR reads with MiXCR, one row per CDR3 protein. The table records roughly 83,000 distinct CDR3 sequences, around 11% of them present only once. The chain links TRBV12-3 or TRBV12-4 to TRBJ2-1; 10 bases line up with TRBD2. The TCR was taken from a human donor in good health. Sequencing was carried out using naive CD4+ T cells from blood. The CDR3 coding sequence is TGTGCCAGCAGTTCTCGGACTAGCGGAAATGAGCAGTTCTTC. Encoded protein: CASSSRTSGNEQFF.